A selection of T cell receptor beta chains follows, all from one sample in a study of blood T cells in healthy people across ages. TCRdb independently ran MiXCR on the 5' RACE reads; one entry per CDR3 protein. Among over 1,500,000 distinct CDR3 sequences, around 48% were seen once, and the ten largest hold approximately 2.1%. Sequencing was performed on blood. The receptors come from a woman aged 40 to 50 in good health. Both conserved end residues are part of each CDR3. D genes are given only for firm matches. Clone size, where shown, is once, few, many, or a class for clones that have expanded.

cdr3_nt: TGCAGTGCTAGAGCGGTGACAGGAGACACAGATACGCAGTATTTT; cdr3_aa: CSARAVTGDTDTQYF; v_call: TRBV20-1; d_call: NA; cdr3_length: 15; clone_size: NA; j_call: TRBJ2-3
cdr3_nt: TGCGCCAGCAGCCTGGGACAGGGGATTCGCTACGAGCAGTACTTC; cdr3_aa: CASSLGQGIRYEQYF; v_call: TRBV4-3; d_call: TRBD1; cdr3_length: 15; clone_size: few; j_call: TRBJ2-7
cdr3_nt: TGTGCCAGCAGTGCCCCCGGGACAGGGAACACCGGGGAGCTGTTTTTT; cdr3_aa: CASSAPGTGNTGELFF; v_call: TRBV28; d_call: TRBD1; cdr3_length: 16; clone_size: NA; j_call: TRBJ2-2
cdr3_nt: TGTGCCAGCAGTTTGGGGACAGGGAGCCAAAACATTCAGTACTTC; cdr3_aa: CASSLGTGSQNIQYF; v_call: TRBV28; d_call: TRBD1; cdr3_length: 15; clone_size: few; j_call: TRBJ2-4
cdr3_nt: TGTGCCAGTAACTCAGGACTAGCCCCTCACGAGCAGTACTTC; cdr3_aa: CASNSGLAPHEQYF; v_call: TRBV19; d_call: TRBD2; cdr3_length: 14; clone_size: NA; j_call: TRBJ2-7
cdr3_nt: TGTGCCAGCAGTTCCAGCACCTTGGCCCCGGGGTCAACTAATGAAAAACTGTTTTTT; cdr3_aa: CASSSSTLAPGSTNEKLFF; v_call: TRBV28; d_call: NA; cdr3_length: 19; clone_size: NA; j_call: TRBJ1-4
cdr3_nt: TGCAGTGCTAGAGGGGACAGGGACAGTTCACCCCTCCACTTT; cdr3_aa: CSARGDRDSSPLHF; v_call: TRBV20-1; d_call: TRBD1; cdr3_length: 14; clone_size: few; j_call: TRBJ1-6
cdr3_nt: TGCGCCAGCAGCCAAGGGGGAGGGACAGCGAAGCTTCAGCCCCAGCATTTT; cdr3_aa: CASSQGGGTAKLQPQHF; v_call: TRBV4-3; d_call: TRBD1; cdr3_length: 17; clone_size: NA; j_call: TRBJ1-5
cdr3_nt: TGTGCCAGCAGGAACCTAGATACGCAGTATTTT; cdr3_aa: CASRNLDTQYF; v_call: TRBV28; d_call: NA; cdr3_length: 11; clone_size: few; j_call: TRBJ2-3
cdr3_nt: TGCGCCAGCAGCCAAGCAGGGGTGGAGCAGTTCTTC; cdr3_aa: CASSQAGVEQFF; v_call: TRBV4-1; d_call: NA; cdr3_length: 12; clone_size: NA; j_call: TRBJ2-1
cdr3_nt: TGTGCCAGCAGCTTCACAGGATTTAACACTGAAGCTTTCTTT; cdr3_aa: CASSFTGFNTEAFF; v_call: TRBV7-2; d_call: NA; cdr3_length: 14; clone_size: NA; j_call: TRBJ1-1
cdr3_nt: TGTGCCACCAGTGATTTGCAAATCGGACTAGCGGGGGGACAAGAGACCCAGTACTTC; cdr3_aa: CATSDLQIGLAGGQETQYF; v_call: TRBV24-1; d_call: TRBD2; cdr3_length: 19; clone_size: NA; j_call: TRBJ2-5
cdr3_nt: TGCGCCAGCAGCTTGGAGCAGGGGCACTATGGCTACACCTTC; cdr3_aa: CASSLEQGHYGYTF; v_call: TRBV5-1; d_call: NA; cdr3_length: 14; clone_size: once; j_call: TRBJ1-2
cdr3_nt: TGTGCCAGCAGCCTCCTTCCGGGCTCGTCTGGAAACACCATATATTTT; cdr3_aa: CASSLLPGSSGNTIYF; v_call: TRBV7-2; d_call: NA; cdr3_length: 16; clone_size: NA; j_call: TRBJ1-3
cdr3_nt: TGTGCCAGTTCTTCCCCCCGGGACAGGGTATCGGACATTCAGTACTTC; cdr3_aa: CASSSPRDRVSDIQYF; v_call: TRBV2; d_call: TRBD1; cdr3_length: 16; clone_size: NA; j_call: TRBJ2-4
cdr3_nt: TGTGCCAGCAGTGAACCGGCAGGGGGCGCGATGGGGACGGATGGAGAGTTTTTT; cdr3_aa: CASSEPAGGAMGTDGEFF; v_call: TRBV2; d_call: TRBD1; cdr3_length: 18; clone_size: NA; j_call: TRBJ1-4
cdr3_nt: TGTGCCAGCAGCCCGAACCTCTATGGCTACACCTTC; cdr3_aa: CASSPNLYGYTF; v_call: TRBV7-9; d_call: NA; cdr3_length: 12; clone_size: NA; j_call: TRBJ1-2
cdr3_nt: TGTGCCAGCTCACCACGGGCCGGAGGTTTAGCGGGGGGCACAGATACGCAGTATTTT; cdr3_aa: CASSPRAGGLAGGTDTQYF; v_call: TRBV18; d_call: TRBD2; cdr3_length: 19; clone_size: NA; j_call: TRBJ2-3
cdr3_nt: TGTGCCAGCAGTTTCGGCTTTTACGGACAGGGTGGGCACGAGCAGTACTTC; cdr3_aa: CASSFGFYGQGGHEQYF; v_call: TRBV12-3/TRBV12-4; d_call: TRBD1; cdr3_length: 17; clone_size: few; j_call: TRBJ2-7
cdr3_nt: TGTGCCAGCATCCCACGGACTATACAAAGCACAGATACGCAGTATTTT; cdr3_aa: CASIPRTIQSTDTQYF; v_call: TRBV6-2/TRBV6-3; d_call: NA; cdr3_length: 16; clone_size: NA; j_call: TRBJ2-3
cdr3_nt: TGTGCCAGCAGCTTGTCACCCGGGTCGCACTACGAGCAGTACTTC; cdr3_aa: CASSLSPGSHYEQYF; v_call: TRBV7-2; d_call: NA; cdr3_length: 15; clone_size: NA; j_call: TRBJ2-7
cdr3_nt: TGTGCCAGCAGATCTAGCGGGGGTGGGACCCAGTACTTC; cdr3_aa: CASRSSGGGTQYF; v_call: TRBV27; d_call: TRBD2; cdr3_length: 13; clone_size: NA; j_call: TRBJ2-5
cdr3_nt: TGTGCCAGCAGCCTGACGTGGACTAGCGGGGCTAGCACAGATACGCAGTATTTT; cdr3_aa: CASSLTWTSGASTDTQYF; v_call: TRBV28; d_call: TRBD2; cdr3_length: 18; clone_size: NA; j_call: TRBJ2-3
cdr3_nt: TGTGCCAGCAGGGGATCGGGCAGGGCTGGAAATGAGCAGTTCTTC; cdr3_aa: CASRGSGRAGNEQFF; v_call: TRBV27; d_call: NA; cdr3_length: 15; clone_size: NA; j_call: TRBJ2-1
cdr3_nt: TGCGCCAGCAGCTTGCGGACGGACGGTGATTCACCCCTCCACTTT; cdr3_aa: CASSLRTDGDSPLHF; v_call: TRBV5-1; d_call: NA; cdr3_length: 15; clone_size: NA; j_call: TRBJ1-6
cdr3_nt: TGTGCCAGCAAGGAGGGGGCTAGCGGGACATACGAGCAGTACTTC; cdr3_aa: CASKEGASGTYEQYF; v_call: TRBV6-2/TRBV6-3; d_call: TRBD2; cdr3_length: 15; clone_size: NA; j_call: TRBJ2-7
cdr3_nt: TGTGCCAGCAACCGGGACAGCTTCACAGATACGCAGTATTTT; cdr3_aa: CASNRDSFTDTQYF; v_call: TRBV6-2/TRBV6-3; d_call: TRBD1; cdr3_length: 14; clone_size: once; j_call: TRBJ2-3
cdr3_nt: TGCAGCGTTAGGGGAAGACTAGCGGGAACTAGCACAGATACGCAGTATTTT; cdr3_aa: CSVRGRLAGTSTDTQYF; v_call: TRBV29-1; d_call: TRBD2; cdr3_length: 17; clone_size: NA; j_call: TRBJ2-3
cdr3_nt: TGCAGCGTTGTAGGGCAGACCAGAACCTACGAGCAGTACTTC; cdr3_aa: CSVVGQTRTYEQYF; v_call: TRBV29-1; d_call: NA; cdr3_length: 14; clone_size: few; j_call: TRBJ2-7
cdr3_nt: TGTGCCAGCACCTCGCAGGAGGTAGCGGGGGGGAATGAGCAGTTCTTC; cdr3_aa: CASTSQEVAGGNEQFF; v_call: TRBV6-5; d_call: TRBD2; cdr3_length: 16; clone_size: NA; j_call: TRBJ2-1
cdr3_nt: TGCAGTGCTAGTCTGTCCCGGGGAGCATCAGATACGCAGTATTTT; cdr3_aa: CSASLSRGASDTQYF; v_call: TRBV20-1; d_call: NA; cdr3_length: 15; clone_size: NA; j_call: TRBJ2-3
cdr3_nt: TGTGCCAGCAGTTACGACTATGCTGCGGGGCAGTTCTTC; cdr3_aa: CASSYDYAAGQFF; v_call: TRBV6-6; d_call: NA; cdr3_length: 13; clone_size: few; j_call: TRBJ2-1
cdr3_nt: TGTGCCAGCAGCTTATTGGCTAGCGGGAGCACCGGGGAGCTGTTTTTT; cdr3_aa: CASSLLASGSTGELFF; v_call: TRBV7-2; d_call: TRBD2; cdr3_length: 16; clone_size: NA; j_call: TRBJ2-2
cdr3_nt: TGTGCCAGCAGTGAATACAGGGTAGGACAAAAGACCCAGTACTTC; cdr3_aa: CASSEYRVGQKTQYF; v_call: TRBV6-1; d_call: NA; cdr3_length: 15; clone_size: NA; j_call: TRBJ2-5
cdr3_nt: TGTGCCACCAGCGCCGGGACGGTGAACACTGAAGCTTTCTTT; cdr3_aa: CATSAGTVNTEAFF; v_call: TRBV24-1; d_call: NA; cdr3_length: 14; clone_size: NA; j_call: TRBJ1-1
cdr3_nt: TGCAGTGCTAGAGCAGCGGGCATCAACACCGGGGAGCTGTTTTTT; cdr3_aa: CSARAAGINTGELFF; v_call: TRBV20-1; d_call: NA; cdr3_length: 15; clone_size: once; j_call: TRBJ2-2
cdr3_nt: TGTGCCAGCAGTAGACAGGGTGGTGGAGATACGCAGTATTTT; cdr3_aa: CASSRQGGGDTQYF; v_call: TRBV25-1; d_call: TRBD1; cdr3_length: 14; clone_size: NA; j_call: TRBJ2-3
cdr3_nt: TGCGCCAGCAGCCAACCCGGGACAGGGTTGTCTGGGGCCAACGTCCTGACTTTC; cdr3_aa: CASSQPGTGLSGANVLTF; v_call: TRBV4-1; d_call: TRBD1; cdr3_length: 18; clone_size: few; j_call: TRBJ2-6
cdr3_nt: TGTGCCAGCAGTTTTCCCGGTTTGGGAAACATTCAGTACTTC; cdr3_aa: CASSFPGLGNIQYF; v_call: TRBV28; d_call: NA; cdr3_length: 14; clone_size: few; j_call: TRBJ2-4
cdr3_nt: TGTGCCAACAGCCCTGACAGGTCCCACGAGCAGTACTTC; cdr3_aa: CANSPDRSHEQYF; v_call: TRBV7-2; d_call: NA; cdr3_length: 13; clone_size: NA; j_call: TRBJ2-7
cdr3_nt: TGCAGTGCTAATGTGGGGCCGCCGGAGACCCAGTACTTC; cdr3_aa: CSANVGPPETQYF; v_call: TRBV20-1; d_call: NA; cdr3_length: 13; clone_size: NA; j_call: TRBJ2-5
cdr3_nt: TGTGCCAGCAGTCCCGGGACACTTGGGGCCAAAAACATTCAGTACTTC; cdr3_aa: CASSPGTLGAKNIQYF; v_call: TRBV12-3/TRBV12-4; d_call: NA; cdr3_length: 16; clone_size: many; j_call: TRBJ2-4
cdr3_nt: TGTGCCAGCAGCTTAGCGGGAACGCAGCACCATGGCTACACCTTC; cdr3_aa: CASSLAGTQHHGYTF; v_call: TRBV7-2; d_call: NA; cdr3_length: 15; clone_size: few; j_call: TRBJ1-2
cdr3_nt: TGTGCCAGTAGCCATCCGGGACTAGTGGGGGTGGCCGTGGAGGGGCAGTTCTTC; cdr3_aa: CASSHPGLVGVAVEGQFF; v_call: TRBV19; d_call: TRBD2; cdr3_length: 18; clone_size: NA; j_call: TRBJ2-1
cdr3_nt: TGTGCCAGCAGCCCCCCAGGAAACTACGAGCAGTACTTC; cdr3_aa: CASSPPGNYEQYF; v_call: TRBV13; d_call: NA; cdr3_length: 13; clone_size: NA; j_call: TRBJ2-7
cdr3_nt: TGCGCCAGCAGCCAAGAGGGGCAGAGATACAATGAGCAGTTCTTC; cdr3_aa: CASSQEGQRYNEQFF; v_call: TRBV4-3; d_call: NA; cdr3_length: 15; clone_size: few; j_call: TRBJ2-1
cdr3_nt: TGTGCCTGCAGTTACGTACGGGGCCAAGAGACCCAGTACTTC; cdr3_aa: CACSYVRGQETQYF; v_call: TRBV6-5; d_call: NA; cdr3_length: 14; clone_size: NA; j_call: TRBJ2-5
cdr3_nt: TGTGCCACCAGTGATTTTGCGGGAGCTAGGCACGAGCAGTACTTC; cdr3_aa: CATSDFAGARHEQYF; v_call: TRBV24-1; d_call: TRBD2; cdr3_length: 15; clone_size: NA; j_call: TRBJ2-7
cdr3_nt: TGTGCCAGCAGGCCCGCACCGCGCTCTGGGGCCAACGTCCTGACTTTC; cdr3_aa: CASRPAPRSGANVLTF; v_call: TRBV2; d_call: NA; cdr3_length: 16; clone_size: few; j_call: TRBJ2-6
cdr3_nt: TGTGCCAGCAGCCCAAGGACAGGGTCCCCCTACGAGCAGTACTTC; cdr3_aa: CASSPRTGSPYEQYF; v_call: TRBV7-2; d_call: TRBD1; cdr3_length: 15; clone_size: NA; j_call: TRBJ2-7
cdr3_nt: TGTGCCAGCAGTCCCCCAGGGTTAGGAATCTACGAGCAGTACTTC; cdr3_aa: CASSPPGLGIYEQYF; v_call: TRBV28; d_call: NA; cdr3_length: 15; clone_size: NA; j_call: TRBJ2-7
cdr3_nt: TGTGCCGTAAAATCGGGGGGCATGAACACTGAAGCTTTCTTT; cdr3_aa: CAVKSGGMNTEAFF; v_call: TRBV5-4; d_call: NA; cdr3_length: 14; clone_size: NA; j_call: TRBJ1-1
cdr3_nt: TGTGCCAGCAGTTTGGGCGGGACTTATGAGACCCAGTACTTC; cdr3_aa: CASSLGGTYETQYF; v_call: TRBV12-3/TRBV12-4; d_call: NA; cdr3_length: 14; clone_size: NA; j_call: TRBJ2-5